Following are 23 T cell receptor beta chains from one sample sequenced in a study of T cells in Graves' hyperthyroidism and ophthalmopathy. Amplification targeted TCR beta CDR3 regions from RNA transcripts. Initially, a first-round RT-PCR of the TCR CDR3 employed the HTBI primer set. TCRdb redid the calling of the multiplex PCR reads with MiXCR, one entry per CDR3 protein. In the table there are some 690,000 distinct CDR3 sequences, approximately 15% of which are singletons. Material: blood. All receptors come from a man aged 50 to 60 with Graves' hyperthyroidism.

This clonotype was seen at least ten times. The chain recombines TRBV2 with TRBJ1-4, with 10 bases matching TRBD1. This CDR3 comprises 14 residues. Unmatched junction bases numbered 6, after V lost 6 bases and J lost 8 bases. The germline CDR1 and CDR2 sequences are SNHLY and FYNNEI. CDR3 DNA: TGTGCCAGCAGGCCCGGGACAGGGGTGGAAAAACTGTTTTTT. Its protein is CASRPGTGVEKLFF. Variable domain in full (rest from reference TRBV2 and TRBJ1-4): EPEVTQTPSHQVTQMGQEVILRCVPISNHLYFYWYRQILGQKVEFLVSFYNNEISEKSEIFDDQFSVERPDGSNFTLKIRSTKLEDSAMYFCASRPGTGVEKLFFGSGTQLSVL.

This clonotype was detected ten times or more. The V call is TRBV12-3 or TRBV12-4, the J call TRBJ2-1; 7 bases are shared with TRBD1. Germline trimming cut 6 bases from V and 9 bases from J; bases unmatched to any gene: 5. The length of the CDR3 is 12 residues. The CDR3 protein is CASRLGTVEQFF. CDR3 nucleotide sequence: TGTGCCAGCAGATTGGGGACAGTTGAGCAGTTCTTC.

The rearrangement links TRBV10-3 to TRBJ2-1; D may be TRBD2 (6 bases). Germline V gene data show CDR1 as ENHRY and CDR2 as SYGVKD. Trimming shortened V by 11 bases and J by 5 bases, and 31 bases separated the two germline ends. The CDR3 runs 18 residues. The CDR3 DNA reads TGTGCCGTCTACCGTCCCGGAGGGCCTCCTATTGGGAACAATGAGCAGTTCTTC. Its translation is CAVYRPGGPPIGNNEQFF.

This clonotype showed up many times. The chain employs TRBV20-1 and TRBJ2-2; TRBD1 agrees at 8 bases. Looked up from germline, CDR1 is DFQATT and CDR2 is SNEGSKA (reference sequence). The J segment lost 8 bases and the V segment lost 3 bases, leaving 5 bases of the junction unmatched. The CDR3 spans 13 residues. CDR3 in DNA: TGCAGTGCTAGCCCCAGGGGGCGGGGGGAGCTGTTTTTT. Protein: CSASPRGRGELFF.

The V gene is TRBV18, the J gene TRBJ1-1; D is uncertain. V was pared by 2 bases and J by 5 bases, with 12 bases between. Germline V CDR1 and CDR2: KGHSH, LQKENI. There are 14 residues in the CDR3. The CDR3 reads CASSPNRQNTEAFF. CDR3 coding DNA: TGTGCCAGCTCACCAAATCGCCAAAATACTGAAGCTTTCTTT.

This chain uses TRBV7-2 with TRBJ2-7; no definite D call. The CDR3 loop spans 11 amino acids. V gave up 2 bases and J gave up 6 bases, with 5 bases separating them. Germline CDR1 reads SGHTA; CDR2 reads FQGNSA. The CDR3, as DNA: TGTGCCAGCAGCTTACGGAGCGAGCAGTACTTC. The encoded protein is CASSLRSEQYF.

This clonotype was detected a few times. Relative to the germline gene, one junction end is altered; a read error may explain this. The chain has TRBV5-1 and TRBJ2-1, with 11 bases fitting TRBD2. The CDR3 runs to 15 residues. The germline V gene has CDR1 SGHRS and CDR2 YFSETQ. CDR3 in amino acids: CASTPLAGGPNEQLF. For the CDR3, the DNA is TGCGCCAGCACCCCGTTAGCGGGAGGGCCGAATGAGCAGCTCTTC.

A few counts support this clonotype. The chain has TRBV25-1 and TRBJ1-6; 7 bases fit TRBD1. The CDR3 length is 13 residues. Germline lookup yields CDR1 MGHDK and CDR2 SYGVNS. The trim removed 8 bases at V and 6 bases at J, leaving 4 bases unmatched. CDR3: CASRQGANSPLHF. CDR3 nucleotide sequence: TGTGCCAGCCGACAGGGCGCTAATTCACCCCTCCACTTT.

This clonotype was picked up a small number of times. The V and J genes are TRBV28 and TRBJ1-4; a weak D match, TRBD1 (5 bases). This CDR3 comprises 14 residues. V lost 6 bases, J lost 8 bases, and 16 bases lay in between. Looked up from germline, CDR1 is MDHEN and CDR2 is SYDVKM. The CDR3 here is CASRGGVIREKLFF. As DNA, the CDR3 is TGTGCCAGCAGGGGGGGGGTAATCAGGGAAAAACTGTTTTTT.

The sample holds a few counts of this clonotype. CDR3: CASSPSLAGGGATQYF. The CDR3 DNA reads TGTGCCAGCAGTCCCTCACTAGCGGGAGGGGGAGCTACGCAGTATTTT. The chain uses TRBV28 and TRBJ2-3; TRBD2 agrees at 13 bases. V lost 5 bases and J lost 8; bases outside the gene matches: 10. In germline, CDR1 is MDHEN, CDR2 SYDVKM. The CDR3 spans 16 residues.

This clonotype was counted at least ten times. In DNA form, the CDR3 reads TGTGCCAGCAGAACAGGGGGCGAGACCTACGAGCAGTACTTC. This translates into CASRTGGETYEQYF. The chain carries TRBV28 and TRBJ2-7; TRBD1 aligns across 9 bases. Germline CDR1 reads MDHEN; CDR2 reads SYDVKM. With 6 bases clipped from V and 2 bases from J, the junction kept 5 bases outside the gene matches. The CDR3 sequence is 14 residues long.

The chain uses TRBV7-9 and TRBJ1-5; TRBD1 matches at 9 bases. In germline, CDR1 is SEHNR, CDR2 FQNEAQ (reference sequence). The CDR3 loop spans 15 amino acids. Trimming took 6 bases from V and 2 from J; bases not matched to a gene: 5. The CDR3 sequence: CASRQGAVGNQPQHF. CDR3 DNA: TGTGCCAGCAGACAGGGGGCGGTCGGCAATCAGCCCCAGCATTTT.

CDR3 in amino acids: CASSPIKYF. DNA of the CDR3: TGTGCCAGCAGCCCCATTAAGTACTTC. This rearrangement joins TRBV27 to TRBJ2-5; D gene unclear. Deletions cut 6 bases from V and 12 bases from J, with 8 bases between. Germline CDR1 and CDR2: MNHEY and SMNVEV (reference sequence). The CDR3 sequence is 9 residues long.

This clonotype was observed a few times. A clone one base away is much larger, so this may be a read error. The chain carries TRBV7-2 and TRBJ2-2; TRBD2 is a possible D gene (6 bases). This CDR3 has 13 amino acids. Per the germline V gene, CDR1 is SGHTA and CDR2 is FQGNSA. This chain's CDR3 is CASSSTVTGGLFF. The CDR3 bases are TGTGCCAGCAGCTCTACAGTCACCGGGGGGCTGTTTTTT.

This clonotype was counted a few times. J is TRBJ2-3 and V is TRBV27, with a weak D call TRBD1 (6 bases). Germline loops: CDR1 MNHEY, CDR2 SMNVEV (reference sequence). This CDR3 contains 15 residues. V gave up 3 bases and J gave up 0 bases, with 10 bases separating them. The CDR3 loop reads CASSFPGDSTDTQYF. Written as DNA, the CDR3 is TGTGCCAGCAGTTTTCCAGGGGACAGCACAGATACGCAGTATTTT.

The gene calls are TRBV3-1 and TRBJ2-4, with a weak D call TRBD1 (6 bases). Per the germline V gene, CDR1 is LGHDT and CDR2 is YNNKEL (reference sequence). This CDR3 comprises 16 residues. V lost 5 bases and J lost 0, with 14 bases in between. The CDR3 DNA reads as TGTGCCAGCAGCACCGGGACATTTATAGCCAAAAACATTCAGTACTTC. This codes for CASSTGTFIAKNIQYF. The full variable domain, in which reference TRBV3-1 and TRBJ2-4 provide the parts outside the CDR3, is DTAVSQTPKYLVTQMGNDKSIKCEQNLGHDTMYWYKQDSKKFLKIMFSYNNKELIINETVPNRFSPKSPDKAHLNLHINSLELGDSAVYFCASSTGTFIAKNIQYFGAGTRLSVL.

This clonotype was detected ten times or more. The CDR3 spells CASSEPGRGYTGELFF. In nucleotides, the CDR3 is TGTGCCAGCAGTGAACCGGGGAGGGGTTACACCGGGGAGCTGTTTTTT. This chain uses TRBV6-1 with TRBJ2-2, with 7 bases fitting TRBD2. V was pared by 2 bases and J by 3 bases, with 6 bases of the junction left unmatched. Germline CDR1 and CDR2: MNHNS and SASEGT. The CDR3 is 16 residues long.

As for this clonotype: A much larger clone is a single base away; this may be a read error. The V gene is TRBV2, the J gene TRBJ2-2; 10 bases match TRBD2. The CDR3 has 15 amino acids. Germline CDR1 SNHLY, CDR2 FYNNEI. The CDR3 bases are TGTGCCAGCAGAGGGACTAGCGCGAACATCGGGGAGCTGTTTTTT. It specifies CASRGTSANIGELFF.

In this sample, this clonotype turned up many times. The V and J genes are TRBV28 and TRBJ1-4; D is uncertain. V was pared by 5 bases and J by 0 bases, with 13 bases between. The CDR3 loop spans 16 amino acids. Germline-derived CDR1 and CDR2 are MDHEN and SYDVKM. In DNA, the CDR3 is TGTGCCAGCAGTCCGGTGATCGGGCCAACTAATGAAAAACTGTTTTTT. It yields the protein CASSPVIGPTNEKLFF.

This clonotype was found many times. The chain is built from TRBV6-2 or TRBV6-3 and TRBJ1-2; D gene unclear. Germline CDR1 MNHEY, CDR2 SVGEGT. The CDR3 covers 13 residues. The V end was cut by 6 bases, the J end by 3 bases, with 11 bases between. The DNA of the CDR3 is TGTGCCAGCAGCTGGGCCCAAGACTATGGCTACACCTTC. Protein sequence: CASSWAQDYGYTF.

This clonotype has just a few counts. The chain employs TRBV30 and TRBJ2-5, with 10 bases lining up with TRBD2. J lost 3 bases, V lost 1 base, and 5 bases had no gene match. Germline assignment: CDR1 GTSNPN and CDR2 SVGIG (reference sequence). CDR3 length equals 15 residues. The CDR3: CAWSASGSREETQYF. For the CDR3, the DNA is TGTGCCTGGAGTGCTAGCGGGAGTAGGGAAGAGACCCAGTACTTC.

This clonotype was detected ten times or more. CDR3 residues: CASSHSAQYEQYF. The CDR3 nucleotides read TGTGCCAGCAGCCATTCGGCCCAATACGAGCAGTACTTC. This chain joins TRBV7-2 and TRBJ2-7, with D unresolved. The CDR3 totals 13 residues. Trimming stripped 5 bases from V and 4 bases from J, with 12 bases between. Germline loops: CDR1 SGHTA, CDR2 FQGNSA.

This clonotype was counted only a few times. The CDR3 here is CATSDLLPGKETQYF. The CDR3, as DNA: TGTGCCACCAGTGATTTGCTGCCCGGGAAAGAGACCCAGTACTTC. This chain uses TRBV24-1 with TRBJ2-5; D may be TRBD2 (5 bases). Trimming removed 0 bases at V and 3 bases at J, with 10 bases between. The germline CDR1 and CDR2 sequences are KGHDR and SFDVKD. The CDR3 sequence is 15 residues long.